This entry concerns a single T cell receptor (beta chain). This clonotype was found many times. This receptor's antigen is unknown. Per-base qualities were not stored, and no clone one base away is much larger. These data belong to a study of neurological immune-mediated disorders (dated by TCRdb to between 2018 and 2020). Looking at the study overall: Peripheral blood TCR-beta repertoires from HTLV-I-associated myelopathy (HAM/TSP) patients, multiple sclerosis patients and healthy controls were compared by UMI-based sequencing. The cohort comprised roughly 70 subjects: some 15 HAM/TSP patients, roughly 34 multiple sclerosis patients and 20 healthy controls. The 90 to 110 TCR-beta libraries covered PBMC samples along with longitudinal samples, technical triplicates, and paired sorted CD4+ and CD8+ T-cell subsets. Longitudinal HAM/TSP donors and healthy donors each had 3 time-points at intervals of roughly 3-45 months. Results the study describes overall, beyond this receptor: Across subjects, expanded clones never shared an identical CDR3 amino acid sequence, which suggests that the TCR-beta repertoires in every group were private. TCR clonal expansion was greatest in HAM/TSP patients and smallest in MS patients, who ranked below even healthy controls.

Interpreted using the paper, the time point label stands for: longitudinal time-point 1 (baseline). The healthy controls were volunteers from a blood bank in Maryland, USA. For unsorted PBMC libraries, 2 million PBMCs were used after storage in RNAlater at -80 degrees C until RNA extraction. Peripheral blood was subjected to Ficoll-Hypaque density gradient centrifugation to isolate PBMCs, which were then cryopreserved in liquid nitrogen. From the cysteine through the phenylalanine, the CDR3 covers 14 amino acids. Of all the DNA, just the CDR3 is kept, 42 bases in frame from base 1. Trimming removed 2 bases from V and 5 bases from J; the gene matches leave 6 bases unexplained. CDR1 SGHNT and CDR2 YYREEE are derived from the germline V gene (reference sequence). cDNA was synthesized by template-switch 5'RACE using a primer carrying a 10-nucleotide random unique molecular identifier by which each TCR transcript was tagged. Each sequencing run produced over 170 million TCR-beta sequences covering 15-18 subjects. The RNeasy kit was used to extract total RNA. The KAPA Real-time Library Amplification kit was used to amplify TCR-beta VDJ regions with primers for the TCR constant region and the 5'RACE anchor. A first PCR added sample indexes and Illumina adaptors, after which a second PCR increased the library yield. After Ampure bead purification, the roughly 650 bp TCR product was size-selected on a 2% E-gel SizeSelection system. Before pooling, library quality was checked on a Bioanalyzer, concentration was measured with Qubit, and libraries were quantified with the Kapa Library Quantification kit. Libraries were sequenced paired-end 2 x 150 bp on an Illumina HiSeq 2500. To increase sequence diversity, roughly 24-32% phiX was spiked into each library pool. From the authors' description of their analysis: The quality-filtered reads were processed with the UMI-based MiGEC pipeline, whose error correction step removed more than 80% of the raw TCR sequences. IMGT germline references were used for alignment of VDJ genes, and clonotypes were defined by a unique CDR3 amino acid sequence together with V-J genes. VDJtools evaluated clonal expansion, Shannon diversity and CDR3 relatedness (CalcPairwiseDistances, ClusterSamples); CLCbio workbench built phylogenetic trees. Clones with at least 8 unique UMIs were defined as expanded, with this threshold being based on coefficient-of-variation modelling across technical triplicates. The raw public reads went through TCRdb reprocessing: fastp at Q25, MiXCR clone calling, in-frame beta chains kept. Each entry is one CDR3 protein sequence, shown with its most common DNA and genes. None of the V and J calls come from the authors' own analysis; TCRdb made them. The sample table contains about 53,000 distinct CDR3 sequences; only one count was recorded for about 9% of them. The ten largest clones take up about 1.5% of the sample.

The sequence came from a woman aged 35 to 49 in good health. Input material: PBMCs. The sequence is built from TRBV5-4 and TRBJ1-1, with 7 bases aligning to TRBD1. The DNA sequence reads TGTGCCAGCAGCTTTGACAGGGTGAGGACTGAAGCTTTCTTT. This encodes CASSFDRVRTEAFF.